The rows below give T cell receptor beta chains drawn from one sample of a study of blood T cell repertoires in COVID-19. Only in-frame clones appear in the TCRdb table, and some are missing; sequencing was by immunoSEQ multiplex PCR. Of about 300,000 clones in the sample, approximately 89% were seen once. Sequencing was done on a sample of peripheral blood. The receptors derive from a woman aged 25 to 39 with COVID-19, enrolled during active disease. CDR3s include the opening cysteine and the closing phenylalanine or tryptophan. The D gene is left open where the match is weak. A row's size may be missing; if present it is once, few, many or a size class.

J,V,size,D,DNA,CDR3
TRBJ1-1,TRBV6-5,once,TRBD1,TGTGCCAGCAGTTTCGACAGGGCTACTGAAGCTTTCTTT,CASSFDRATEAFF
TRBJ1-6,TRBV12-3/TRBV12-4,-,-,TGTGCCAGCAGTTACTCGATCAATTCACCCCTCCACTTT,CASSYSINSPLHF
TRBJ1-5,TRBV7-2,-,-,TGTGCCAGCAGCTTAGATAAGCATCAGCCCCAGCATTTT,CASSLDKHQPQHF
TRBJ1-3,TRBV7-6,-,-,TGTGCCAGCAGATCACTCTCTGGAAACACCATATATTTT,CASRSLSGNTIYF
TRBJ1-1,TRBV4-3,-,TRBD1,TGCGCCAGCAGCCCCCATTTGACAGGGTATGAAGCTTTCTTT,CASSPHLTGYEAFF
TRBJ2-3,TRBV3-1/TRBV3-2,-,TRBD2,TGTGCCAGCAGACAGCGGGGGCGCACAGATACGCAGTATTTT,CASRQRGRTDTQYF
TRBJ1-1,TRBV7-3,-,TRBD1,TGTGCCAGCAGCTCGACAGGGGCCGGCACTGAAGCTTTCTTT,CASSSTGAGTEAFF
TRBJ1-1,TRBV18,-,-,TGTGCCAGCTCACCGAGGACGTCGGCGCAGGACACTGAGGCTTTCTTT,CASSPRTSAQDTEAFF
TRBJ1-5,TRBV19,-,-,TGTGCCAGTAGTACAGGGACTAATCAGCCCCAGCATTTT,CASSTGTNQPQHF
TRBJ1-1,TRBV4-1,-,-,TGCGCCAGCAGCCAAGAGAGGCACCACACTGAAGCTTTCTTT,CASSQERHHTEAFF
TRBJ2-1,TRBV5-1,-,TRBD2,TGCGCCAGCAGCCTACCGGGACTAGCGGGGGCCATTAGTGAGCAGTTCTTC,CASSLPGLAGAISEQFF
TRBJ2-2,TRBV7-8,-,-,TGTGCCAGCAGCTTAGGACGGGGGAGAACCGGGGAGCTGTTTTTT,CASSLGRGRTGELFF
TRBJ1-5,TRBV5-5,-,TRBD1,TGTGCCAGCAGCCGGACAGGCGTTAGCAATCAGCCCCAGCATTTT,CASSRTGVSNQPQHF
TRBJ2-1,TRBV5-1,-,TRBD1,TGCGCCAGCAGCCTTAGGACAGGGGGCACCTACAATGAGCAGTTCTTC,CASSLRTGGTYNEQFF
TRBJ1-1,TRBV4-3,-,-,TGCGCCAGCAGCCAAGCCTCCGGGACAAAAGCTTTCTTT,CASSQASGTKAFF
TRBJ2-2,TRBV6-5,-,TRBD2,TGTGCCAGCAGTTACTCAACGACTAGCCCCGGGGAGCTGTTTTTT,CASSYSTTSPGELFF
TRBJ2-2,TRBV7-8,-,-,TGTGCCAGCACCAACCCCCCAGGGGTGGGCACCGGGGAGCTGTTTTTT,CASTNPPGVGTGELFF
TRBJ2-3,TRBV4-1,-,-,TGCGCCAGCAGCCAAGAACTAGCCTCATCGGGCACAGATACGCAGTATTTT,CASSQELASSGTDTQYF
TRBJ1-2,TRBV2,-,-,TGTGCCAGCAGTGGGGGAGGGGACTATGGCTACACCTTC,CASSGGGDYGYTF
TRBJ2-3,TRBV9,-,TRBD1,TGTGCCAGCAGCTCGGGACAGGGCGGTGGAGATACGCAGTATTTT,CASSSGQGGGDTQYF
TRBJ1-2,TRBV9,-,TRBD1,TGTGCCAGCAGCCCTGGTGGAGGGGGCAACTATGGCTACACCTTC,CASSPGGGGNYGYTF
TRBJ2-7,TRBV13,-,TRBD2,TGTGCCAGCAGCCACGGGACTAGCGGGTTCTCCTACGAGCAGTACTTC,CASSHGTSGFSYEQYF
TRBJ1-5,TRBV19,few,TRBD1,TGTGCCAGTAGCACGACAGGGTTAAGCAATCAGCCCCAGCATTTT,CASSTTGLSNQPQHF
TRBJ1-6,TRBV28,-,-,TGTGCCAGCAGAGCACCACCCGGGGGTAATTCACCCCTCCACTTT,CASRAPPGGNSPLHF
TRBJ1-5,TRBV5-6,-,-,TGTGCCAGCAGCTTGGGACAGGACGGAGGATATCAGCCCCAGCATTTT,CASSLGQDGGYQPQHF
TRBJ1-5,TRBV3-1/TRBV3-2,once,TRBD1,TGTGCCAGCAGCCGGGGACAGGGGGGATATCAGCCCCAGCATTTT,CASSRGQGGYQPQHF
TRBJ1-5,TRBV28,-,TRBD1,TGTGCCAGCAGTTCCGGGACAGGGGTTGGGCAGCCCCAGCATTTT,CASSSGTGVGQPQHF
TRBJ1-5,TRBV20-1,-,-,TGCAGTGCTAGTAACAGCTACAATCAGCCCCAGCATTTT,CSASNSYNQPQHF
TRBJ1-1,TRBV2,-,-,TGTGCCAGCAGTGCCGACAGTCTCGCCACTGAAGCTTTCTTT,CASSADSLATEAFF
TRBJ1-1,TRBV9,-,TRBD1,TGTGCCAGCAGCGTCGGACAGGGAGAAACTGAAGCTTTCTTT,CASSVGQGETEAFF
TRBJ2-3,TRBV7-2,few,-,TGTGCCAGCAGCTTATCCAGGGCCCATACGCAGTATTTT,CASSLSRAHTQYF
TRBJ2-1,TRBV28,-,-,TGTGCCAGCAGCCACCGGACAGCCTCCCCTTTGAATGAGCAGTTCTTC,CASSHRTASPLNEQFF
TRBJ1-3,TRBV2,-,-,TGTGCCAGCAGCGGGACTCTCTCTGGAAACACCATATATTTT,CASSGTLSGNTIYF
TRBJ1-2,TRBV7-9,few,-,TGTGCCAGCAGCTTAGGGGACACCTATGGCTACACCTTC,CASSLGDTYGYTF
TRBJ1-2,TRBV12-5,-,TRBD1,TGTGCTAGTGGCCTCGAGACAGGGCGCGGCTACACCTTC,CASGLETGRGYTF
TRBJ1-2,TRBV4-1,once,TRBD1,TGCGCCAGCAGCCAAGTAATAAGGGGACAGGGATATGGCTACACCTTC,CASSQVIRGQGYGYTF
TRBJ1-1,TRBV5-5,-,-,TGTGCCAGCAGCCCTGACATAATTTACACTGAAGCTTTCTTT,CASSPDIIYTEAFF
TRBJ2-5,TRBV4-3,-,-,TGCGCCAGCAGCCAAGATCCCACACCCCAAGAGACCCAGTACTTC,CASSQDPTPQETQYF
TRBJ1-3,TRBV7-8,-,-,TGTGCCAGCAGCTCCACAGGCTCTGGAAACACCATATATTTT,CASSSTGSGNTIYF
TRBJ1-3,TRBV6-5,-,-,TGTGCCAGCAGTTATAAGCCGGGATACTCTGGAAACACCATATATTTT,CASSYKPGYSGNTIYF
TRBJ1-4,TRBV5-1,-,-,TGCGCCAGCAGCTCGGACACCGGCGGTGAAAAACTGTTTTTT,CASSSDTGGEKLFF
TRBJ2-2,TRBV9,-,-,TGTGCCAGCAGCGGGCGGCTAGCAGCCACCGGGGAGCTGTTTTTT,CASSGRLAATGELFF
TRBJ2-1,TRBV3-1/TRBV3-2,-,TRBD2,TGTGCCAGCTCTCTAGCGGGGCGATACAATGAGCAGTTCTTC,CASSLAGRYNEQFF
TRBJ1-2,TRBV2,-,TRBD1,TGTGCCAGCAGTCAAAACAGGGGTGACTATGGCTACACCTTC,CASSQNRGDYGYTF
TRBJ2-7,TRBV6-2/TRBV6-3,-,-,TGTGCCAGCAGCCCCCGGTCCTCATACGCCTACGAGCAGTACTTC,CASSPRSSYAYEQYF
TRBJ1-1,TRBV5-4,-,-,TGTGCCAGCAGCGCCAGTTTGAACACTGAAGCTTTCTTT,CASSASLNTEAFF
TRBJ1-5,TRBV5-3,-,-,TGTGCCAGAAGCTGGGGAGACAGGTCGGTTCAGCCCCAGCATTTT,CARSWGDRSVQPQHF
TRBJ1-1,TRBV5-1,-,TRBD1,TGCGCCAGCAGCTTCTCTGGCAGGGGGGACACTGAAGCTTTCTTT,CASSFSGRGDTEAFF
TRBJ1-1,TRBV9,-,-,TGTGCCAGCAGCGTAGGAGACAGATCCCTTCCCTTCTTT,CASSVGDRSLPFF
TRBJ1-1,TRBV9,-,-,TGTGCCAGCAGCGTAGCCGGGACATTTACTGAAGCTTTCTTT,CASSVAGTFTEAFF
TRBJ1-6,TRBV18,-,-,TGTGCCAGCTCACCCGAGCGGAATAATTCACCCCTCCACTTT,CASSPERNNSPLHF
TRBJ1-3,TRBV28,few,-,TGTGCCAGCACCACCGTATATAGTCCTGGAAACACCATATATTTT,CASTTVYSPGNTIYF
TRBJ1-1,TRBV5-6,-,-,TGTGCCAGCAGGGTCGGTGGGACTCGGGGGAACACTGAAGCTTTCTTT,CASRVGGTRGNTEAFF
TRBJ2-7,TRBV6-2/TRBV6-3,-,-,TGTGCCAGCAGTTTACCTAGCGTCTCCTACGAGCAGTACTTC,CASSLPSVSYEQYF
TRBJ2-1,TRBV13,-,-,TGTGCCAGCAGCTCACGAAATAATGCAGCGAACAATGAGCAGTTCTTC,CASSSRNNAANNEQFF
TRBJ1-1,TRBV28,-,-,TGTGCCAGCAGTTCGATTACAGTGAACACTGAAGCTTTCTTT,CASSSITVNTEAFF
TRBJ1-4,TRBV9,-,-,TGTGCCAGCAGCACCGGGTCCTCCTCAACTAATGAAAAACTGTTTTTT,CASSTGSSSTNEKLFF
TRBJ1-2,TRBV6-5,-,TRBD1,TGTGCCAGCAGTTACCGGGACAGTTGGTATTATGGCTACACCTTC,CASSYRDSWYYGYTF
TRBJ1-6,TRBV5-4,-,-,TGTGCCAGCAGCTTGGCCGGAGCAGGGAATTCACCCCTCCACTTT,CASSLAGAGNSPLHF